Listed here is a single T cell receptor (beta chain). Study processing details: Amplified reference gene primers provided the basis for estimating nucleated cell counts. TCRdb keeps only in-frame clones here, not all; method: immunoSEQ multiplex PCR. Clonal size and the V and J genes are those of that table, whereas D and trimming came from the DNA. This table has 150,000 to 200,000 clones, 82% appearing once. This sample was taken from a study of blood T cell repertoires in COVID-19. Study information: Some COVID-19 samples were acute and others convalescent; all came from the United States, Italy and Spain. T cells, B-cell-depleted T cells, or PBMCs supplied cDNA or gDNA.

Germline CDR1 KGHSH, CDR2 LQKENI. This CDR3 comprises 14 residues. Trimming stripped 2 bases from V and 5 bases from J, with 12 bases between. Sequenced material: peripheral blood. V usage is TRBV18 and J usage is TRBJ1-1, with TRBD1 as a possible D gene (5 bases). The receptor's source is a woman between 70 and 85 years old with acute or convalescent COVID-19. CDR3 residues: CASSPRTQGTEAFF. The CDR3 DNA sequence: TGTGCCAGCTCACCAAGAACCCAGGGAACTGAAGCTTTCTTT.